This is a list of T cell receptor beta chains from one sample in a study of T cell repertoires in cytomegalovirus infection. For these receptors, no antigen is known. In TCRdb, the reads were re-called with MiXCR into one record per CDR3 protein. This table holds fewer than 1,000,000 distinct CDR3 sequences, about a third found once. This material consisted of cultured CD8+ T cells from PBMCs, taken from culture after CMV antigen stimulation. The receptors were sampled from a human donor in good health (CMV status not recorded). Some clones in this sample may be carry-over from other donors' samples. Each CDR3 is given with its conserved first and last residue. D genes are given only for firm matches. Clone sizes are given selectively: once, few, many, or a class where the clone is expanded.

j_gene	abundance	d_gene	v_gene	CDR3nt	CDR3aa
TRBJ2-7	few	-	TRBV5-4	TGTGCCAGCAGCTCCTGGACAGCACCCTACGAGCAGTACTTC	CASSSWTAPYEQYF
TRBJ2-1	few	TRBD2	TRBV4-2	TGTGCCAGCGCCGGGGGACTAGCGGACAATGAGCAGTTCTTC	CASAGGLADNEQFF
TRBJ2-3	few	TRBD2	TRBV28	TGTGCCAGCAGTCGACTAGCGAACACAGATACGCAGTATTTT	CASSRLANTDTQYF
TRBJ1-5	-	TRBD1	TRBV5-5	TGTGCCAGCAGCTCGGACAGGGCCTATAGCAATCAGCCCCAGCATTTT	CASSSDRAYSNQPQHF
TRBJ2-7	few	-	TRBV12-3/TRBV12-4	TGTGCCAGCAGTTTACTACTGACGGGATCCAATTACGCCCCCTCCTACGAGCAGTACTTC	CASSLLLTGSNYAPSYEQYF
TRBJ2-3	few	-	TRBV6-1	TGTGCCAGCAGTCTACTTTCCGGGAAGGACCTCACTTCGCTCACAGATACGCAGTATTTT	CASSLLSGKDLTSLTDTQYF
TRBJ2-5	many	-	TRBV7-9	TGTGCCAGCAGCTTCTTAGGGTCCCAAGAGACCCAGTACTTC	CASSFLGSQETQYF
TRBJ2-1	-	TRBD2	TRBV7-6	TGTGCCAGCAGCTCCTCTAGCGGGGGCCATAATGAGCAGTTCTTC	CASSSSSGGHNEQFF
TRBJ2-7	-	TRBD2	TRBV19	TGTGCCAGTAGTCCGGGGACTAGCAGCTACTACGAGCAGTACTTC	CASSPGTSSYYEQYF
TRBJ1-1	-	-	TRBV15	TGTGCCACCAGCAGAGATCTGATGATGAACACTGAAGCTTTCTTT	CATSRDLMMNTEAFF
TRBJ2-5	-	-	TRBV5-8	TGTGTCAGCCAAAAGGGCACCACATCGTACCAAGAGACCCAGTACTTC	CVSQKGTTSYQETQYF
TRBJ2-5	few	-	TRBV5-5	TGTGCCAGCAGCTTGGCTTGGCTTGGGACCCAGTACTTC	CASSLAWLGTQYF
TRBJ2-7	-	TRBD2	TRBV9	TGTGCCAGCAGCGTAGAAAGCGGGACCTCCTACGAGCAGTACTTC	CASSVESGTSYEQYF
TRBJ2-7	-	-	TRBV5-1	TGCGCCAGCAGCCCGGACGACCGCGAGCAGTACTTC	CASSPDDREQYF
TRBJ1-5	-	-	TRBV6-5	TGTGCCAGCAGTTACGGGGTCAGTCAGCCCCAGCATTTT	CASSYGVSQPQHF
TRBJ2-5	-	TRBD1	TRBV6-5	TGTGCCAGCAGGTCCCTCCCGGACAGGGGGCTACAAGAGACCCAGTACTTC	CASRSLPDRGLQETQYF
TRBJ1-3	many	TRBD1	TRBV5-4	TGTGCCAGCAGCTCGGGACAGGGAAACACCATATATTTT	CASSSGQGNTIYF
TRBJ2-3	many	-	TRBV12-3/TRBV12-4	TGTGCCAGCAGTCCCCTTATGACAGATACGCAGTATTTT	CASSPLMTDTQYF
TRBJ1-3	-	-	TRBV20-1	TGCAGTGCCCCGGACAGAAGATCTGGAAACACCATATATTTT	CSAPDRRSGNTIYF
TRBJ2-1	few	-	TRBV4-1	TGCGCCAGCAGCCAACCGACGGCCTCCTACAATGAGCAGTTCTTC	CASSQPTASYNEQFF
TRBJ1-2	few	-	TRBV9	TGTGCCAGCAGCGTAGCCGACACCACCTATGGCTACACCTTC	CASSVADTTYGYTF
TRBJ2-1	-	TRBD2	TRBV5-1	TGCGCCAGCAGCGACTGGCTAGCGGGGGAAAATGAGCAGTTCTTC	CASSDWLAGENEQFF